The subject of this entry is one T cell receptor (beta chain). What it binds is not known. Profiling relied on immunoSEQ multiplex PCR, and the TCRdb table lists in-frame clones only, not all of them. The sample includes some 2,100,000 clones, approximately 95% of them seen just once. These data are taken from a study of shared clonotypes between healthy human individuals. Whole-study context: Those who served as donors were a couple of women and a few men between the ages of 18 and 49.

Study-wide results and caveats: Only blood was sampled, and tissue TCR repertoires likely differ from blood ones. Clonotype sharing among donors was expected to depend on sequencing depth.

The germline V and J ends were trimmed by 6 bases and 4 bases, with 12 bases remaining between them. From germline, CDR1 is SNHLY and CDR2 FYNNEI. The CDR3 runs to 13 residues. The source is a man younger than 35 in good health. The gene calls are TRBV2 and TRBJ2-5; D might be TRBD2 (6 bases). Specimen: naive CD4+ T cells sorted from blood. This sample's subset: CD45RA+ positively selected. CDR3 sequence reads: CASRLTGVETQYF. The CDR3 region has the DNA TGTGCCAGCAGACTCACGGGGGTAGAGACCCAGTACTTC.